The subject of this entry is one T cell receptor beta chain. This clone was recorded a few times. The target of this receptor is not known. No quality values exist for individual bases; no much larger clone is one base distant. Other DNA variants within this sample encode the same CDR3. The method behind the library was the immunoSEQ multiplex PCR assay. For TCR sequencing, RNA was extracted from every sample and reverse transcribed into cDNA to serve as template. SuperScript III was used for first-strand cDNA synthesis, primed with a 2:1 mix of oligo-dT and random hexamers. A synthetic immune receptor repertoire was used to gauge amplification bias, and whatever bias remained was removed computationally. In the original analysis: Raw reads were preprocessed to remove errors, and CDR3 was defined by IMGT conventions from the conserved cysteine to phenylalanine. Clonality was computed as 1 minus the Shannon entropy, with the entropy normalized by log2 of the number of productive unique TCRs. Scalp TCRbeta sequences were cross-referenced with sorted blood CD4 and CD8 repertoires so that the CD4 or CD8 identity of scalp clones could be inferred. As stored in TCRdb, this immuneACCESS dataset retains in-frame rearrangements with V and J assigned. A fraction of the clones does not appear; measured against another copy, unresolved V genes explain less than half of the discrepancy, and the remainder lacks a known reason. Clone size and the V and J calls come from that table; the DNA yielded D and trimming. For this sample there are around 120,000 clones; about half appear just once. The ten biggest clones cover 0.45% to 0.5% of the sample.

The data originate from a study of CD8+ T cells in alopecia areata (dated by TCRdb to 2016 to 2018). For the study in its entirety: The treated patients took part in an open-label pilot trial in which moderate-to-severe alopecia areata was treated with oral tofacitinib at 5 to 10 mg twice daily. In treated patients, disease severity was measured using the SALT score, which gives the percentage of scalp surface area affected. TCRbeta CDR3 regions were amplified by immunoSEQ multiplex PCR using 35 Vbeta forward and 13 Jbeta reverse primers. Scalp clonality was compared among normal scalp (n=4), patchy alopecia areata scalp (n=8), and alopecia totalis/universalis scalp (n=8). Patients stayed on tofacitinib for 6 to 18 months and then had 6 months of follow-up off drug so that delayed response and recurrence could be assessed. Tofacitinib-treated patients had biopsies at baseline and at 4 and 24 weeks of treatment, with a later scalp biopsy in several patients. In humans, TCRbeta sequencing was performed on scalp tissue and on sorted CD4+ and CD8+ peripheral blood T cells from healthy controls and from patients with patchy or totalis/universalis alopecia areata. To study T cell clonal expansion in alopecia areata, the researchers applied high-throughput TCRbeta sequencing to both the C3H/HeJ mouse model and human patients. RNA was obtained with the PAXgene miRNA kit for fixed scalp, the miRNeasy kit for PBMCs, and the RNeasy kit for mouse skin. Overall study results and their limits: Unlike mouse skin, which is dominated by gammadelta T cells, normal human skin has resident alphabeta T cells that are also sequenced, and this complicates analysis of the scalp TCR repertoire. During tofacitinib treatment, many expanded lesional clones remained in scalp and blood, and this persistence may partly explain relapse after treatment is stopped. Lesional scalp, especially in alopecia totalis/universalis, showed higher clonality and more expanded CD8+ clones than normal scalp, suggesting antigenic drive. Because the treated cohort was small and included a single nonresponder, larger studies are needed to assess links between baseline CD8+ expansion and response. Compared with mice, TCR sequences shared between patients were less clear, possibly partly because of HLA diversity across the patient population. With tofacitinib, both scalp clonality and the number of expanded CD8+ clones among the top 100 scalp clones went down significantly.

Based on the germline V gene (reference sequence), the CDR1 and CDR2 sequences are SGHNT and YYREEE. V gives up 1 base and J gives up 2 bases, and the segment between their germline ends measures 0 bases. Measured from the cysteine to the phenylalanine, the CDR3 is 11 residues long. CDR3 DNA is the only sequence kept; it has 33 bases, read in frame from the first base. The time point label corresponds to: four to five weeks on oral tofacitinib. Sample treatment or condition, as interpreted from the label and publication: oral pan-JAK inhibitor, 5-10 mg twice daily. From alopecia areata patients, peripheral blood was collected along with lesional scalp punch biopsies. PBMCs were isolated by density centrifugation and stained for CD3, CD4 and CD8, after which CD4+ and CD8+ T cells were sorted on a FACSAria.

Sequencing was performed on CD4+ T cells sorted from blood, taken at week 4, from a patient treated with tofacitinib. This clonotype originated in a human donor with alopecia areata. The receptor chain draws on TRBV5-4 and TRBJ1-1; no D gene can be assigned with confidence. The DNA is TGTGCCAGCAGCTTGAACACTGAAGCTTTCTTT. Translated, it reads CASSLNTEAFF.